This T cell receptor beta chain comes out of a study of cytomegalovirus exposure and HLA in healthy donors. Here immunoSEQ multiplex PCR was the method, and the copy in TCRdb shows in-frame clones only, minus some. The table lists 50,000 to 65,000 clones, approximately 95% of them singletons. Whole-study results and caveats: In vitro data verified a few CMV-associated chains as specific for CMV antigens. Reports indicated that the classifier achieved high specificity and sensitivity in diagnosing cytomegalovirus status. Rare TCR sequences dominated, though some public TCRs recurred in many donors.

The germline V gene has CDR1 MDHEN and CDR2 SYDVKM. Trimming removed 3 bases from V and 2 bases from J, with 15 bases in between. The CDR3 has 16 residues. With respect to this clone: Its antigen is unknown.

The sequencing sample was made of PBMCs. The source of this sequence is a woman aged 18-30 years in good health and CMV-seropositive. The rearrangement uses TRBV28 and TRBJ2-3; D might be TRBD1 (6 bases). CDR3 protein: CASSFPSGAYTDTQYF. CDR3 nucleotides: TGTGCCAGCAGTTTTCCCTCAGGGGCCTACACAGATACGCAGTATTTT.